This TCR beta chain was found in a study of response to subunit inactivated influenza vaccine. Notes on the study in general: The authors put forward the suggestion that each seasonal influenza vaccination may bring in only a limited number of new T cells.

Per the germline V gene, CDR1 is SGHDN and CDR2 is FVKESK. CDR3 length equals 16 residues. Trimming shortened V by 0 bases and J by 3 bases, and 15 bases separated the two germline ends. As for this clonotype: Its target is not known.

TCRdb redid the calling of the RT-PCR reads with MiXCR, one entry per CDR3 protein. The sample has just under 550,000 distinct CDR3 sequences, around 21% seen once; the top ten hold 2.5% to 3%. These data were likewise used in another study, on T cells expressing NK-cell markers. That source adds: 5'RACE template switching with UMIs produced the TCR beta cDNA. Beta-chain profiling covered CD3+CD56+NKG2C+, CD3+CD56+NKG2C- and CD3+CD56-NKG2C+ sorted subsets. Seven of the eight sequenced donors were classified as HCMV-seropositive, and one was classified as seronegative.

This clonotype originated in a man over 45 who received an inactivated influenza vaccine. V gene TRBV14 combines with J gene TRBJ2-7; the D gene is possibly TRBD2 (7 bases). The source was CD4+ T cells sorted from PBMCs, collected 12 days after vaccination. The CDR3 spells CASSQEGGDKYYEQYF. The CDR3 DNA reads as TGTGCCAGCAGCCAAGAGGGGGGGGACAAGTACTACGAGCAGTACTTC. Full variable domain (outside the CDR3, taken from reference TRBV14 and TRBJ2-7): EAGVTQFPSHSVIEKGQTVTLRCDPISGHDNLYWYRRVMGKEIKFLLHFVKESKQDESGMPNNRFLAERTGGTYSTLKVQPAELEDSGVYFCASSQEGGDKYYEQYFGPGTRLTVT.